This TCR beta chain was obtained from a study of OX40 agonist ivuxolimab in advanced cancers. Produced via immunoSEQ multiplex PCR; TCRdb's table is partial and in-frame only. Here the sample spans 70,000 to 100,000 clones, roughly 80% being singletons. Of note for this clone: Its matching antigen is unknown.

Study-wide findings and caveats: Partly responding patients at 0.1-3.0 mg/kg showed some of the smallest clonal expansion.

The V gene lost 1 base and the J gene lost 4 bases, with 13 bases spanning the gap. Germline CDR1 is SQVTM and CDR2 is ANQGSEA. CDR3 length: 14 residues. Sequencing used CD4+ or CD8+ T cells sorted from blood, obtained in a trial of the OX40 agonist ivuxolimab. This clonotype originated in an adult with an advanced solid tumor such as melanoma, head and neck, liver or kidney cancer. The chain links TRBV29-1 to TRBJ1-2, with D possibly being TRBD1 (5 bases). CDR3 sequence (DNA): TGCAGCGTTGAAGGGGTGGGACTCCTCTATGGCTACACCTTC. Amino acid sequence: CSVEGVGLLYGYTF.